This passage covers 21 T cell receptor beta chains from one sample sequenced in a study of CD4 and CD8 cells across lung adenocarcinoma regions (dated 2018 in TCRdb). Receptor amplification or capture employed PCR. The run used a HiSeq X Ten. TCRdb applied fastp at Q25 and MiXCR to the public reads, then kept only in-frame beta chains. Records with the same CDR3 protein are collapsed into one entry carrying the most frequent genes and DNA. This sample comprises about 12,000 distinct CDR3 sequences, roughly 44% of them detected only once. Clones ranked in the top ten supply less than 35% of the sample. The specimen was CD8+ T cells from the margin of a lung tumor. This specimen's cell subset or site label, interpreted: tumor margin region. The source is a male donor with lung adenocarcinoma. The CD4 and CD8 labels of this study may be unreliable.

This clonotype was detected ten times or more. The chain joins TRBV27 to TRBJ1-2; TRBD1 agrees at 10 bases. V gave up 5 bases and J gave up 1 base; unmatched junction bases: 4. This CDR3 contains 15 residues. CDR1 MNHEY and CDR2 SMNVEV come from the germline V gene (reference sequence). The CDR3, as DNA: TGTGCCAGCAGTCTTGGGACAGGGGATAACTATGGCTACACCTTC. Its protein is CASSLGTGDNYGYTF.

Concerning this clonotype: One end of the junction does not line up with germline, which may come from a read error. The CDR3 DNA follows: TGTGCCAGCAGTTTCTCCAGGGGGAACACCGGGGCGCTGTATTTT. Translation gives CASSFSRGNTGALYF. The chain employs TRBV6-5 and TRBJ2-2; 7 positions match TRBD1. CDR3 length equals 15 residues. Per the germline V gene, CDR1 is MNHEY and CDR2 is SVGAGI.

This clonotype was detected ten times or more. The chain couples TRBV7-2 to TRBJ2-3; D is unresolved. V was cut by 5 bases and J by 10 bases, with 16 bases left in between. Germline loops: CDR1 SGHTA, CDR2 FQGNSA. The CDR3 is made up of 13 amino acids. The CDR3 here is CASSADWPPAQYF. CDR3 DNA sequence: TGTGCCAGCAGCGCTGACTGGCCCCCCGCGCAGTATTTT.

This clonotype was counted many times. V usage is TRBV6-1 and J usage is TRBJ2-1; the D is unclear. V gave up 1 base and J gave up 5 bases, with 9 bases separating them. Germline assignment: CDR1 MNHNS and CDR2 SASEGT. The CDR3 covers 14 residues. The CDR3 DNA sequence: TGTGCCAGCAGTGAAGACCGGGTTGACAATGAGCAGTTCTTC. It is translated as CASSEDRVDNEQFF.

This clonotype was picked up a small number of times. The rearrangement links TRBV4-1 to TRBJ2-7; 13 bases line up with TRBD2. The V and J ends lost 0 bases and 6 bases, in that order; junction bases with no gene match: 8. CDR3 size: 17 residues. Germline V CDR1 and CDR2: MGHRA, YSYEKL. CDR3 protein: CASSQDSGTSGKFEQYF. The CDR3 coding sequence is TGCGCCAGCAGCCAAGATTCGGGGACTAGCGGGAAGTTCGAGCAGTACTTC.

This clonotype was observed once. The V and J genes are TRBV3-1 and TRBJ2-1, with 10 bases fitting TRBD1. The germline gives CDR1 LGHDT, CDR2 YNNKEL (reference sequence). Trimming at V came to 3 bases and at J to 5 bases, leaving 10 bases not matched to a gene. The CDR3 contains 17 residues. In DNA form, the CDR3 reads TGTGCCAGCAGCCAGGATCTAGGACAGGGGGTTCACAATGAGCAGTTCTTC. Protein: CASSQDLGQGVHNEQFF.

This clonotype was picked up a small number of times. CDR3 region: CASSLQGYNEQFF. In nucleotides, the CDR3 is TGTGCCAGCAGCTTACAGGGGTACAATGAGCAGTTCTTC. The V and J genes are TRBV7-8 and TRBJ2-1; possible D gene TRBD1, 6 bases. V was trimmed by 2 bases and J by 4 bases, leaving 6 bases between them. CDR1 is SGHVS, CDR2 FQNEAQ, per germline. The CDR3 runs to 13 residues.

The genes are TRBV7-8 and TRBJ2-5; D not resolved. The last part of the DNA fits TRBJ2-7 better; the J call may be wrong. Looked up from germline, CDR1 is SGHVS and CDR2 is FQNEAQ. The CDR3 is made up of 14 amino acids. The CDR3 protein is CASSLQSRSYEQYF. CDR3 DNA: TGTGCCAGCAGCTTACAGAGCCGCTCCTACGAGCAGTACTTC.

With respect to this clonotype: A much larger clone differs by one base, so this may be a read error. The chain uses TRBV27 and TRBJ2-3; unclear D gene. The CDR3 has 12 residues. CDR1 and CDR2 (germline): MNHEY, SMNVEV (reference sequence). Here the CDR3 reads CVSSPTADTQYF. The CDR3 nucleotides read TGTGTCAGCAGCCCTACAGCTGATACGCAGTATTTT.

As regards this clonotype: At one end the junction does not follow the germline gene, possibly because of a read error. V is TRBV6-1 and J is TRBJ2-5, with D perhaps matching TRBD1 or TRBD2 (5 bases each). CDR1 is MNHNS, CDR2 SASEGT, per germline. This CDR3 is built from 15 residues. As DNA, the CDR3 is TGTGCCGGCAGGATTGGGACCTGTGAGCAAGATACGCAGTATTTC. Translated: CAGRIGTCEQDTQYF.

In its sample, this clonotype ranks as medium-sized. The J gene is TRBJ1-1, the V gene TRBV6-1; D not certain. V was clipped by 3 bases and J by 1 base, with 6 bases between them. Germline V CDR1 and CDR2: MNHNS, SASEGT. The CDR3 contains 13 residues. Here the CDR3 DNA reads TGTGCCAGCAGTGACGAGAGGAACACTGAAGCTTTCTTT. Its protein product is CASSDERNTEAFF.

The chain couples TRBV18 to TRBJ1-2; D ambiguous. Trimming left V 2 bases short and J 2 bases short, with 9 bases between. CDR1 is KGHSH and CDR2 is LQKENI in the germline V gene. The CDR3 loop spans 14 amino acids. For the CDR3, the DNA is TGTGCCAGCTCACCATCAGCCCGGAACTATGGCTACACCTTC. As protein: CASSPSARNYGYTF. The whole variable domain, filled in from reference TRBV18 and TRBJ1-2, reads NAGVMQNPRHLVRRRGQEARLRCSPMKGHSHVYWYRQLPEEGLKFMVYLQKENIIDESGMPKERFSAEFPKEGPSILRIQQVVRGDSAAYFCASSPSARNYGYTFGSGTRLTVV.

This clonotype was counted between two and nine times. V usage is TRBV25-1 and J usage is TRBJ1-1, with D unclear. With 2 bases removed from V and 6 bases from J, the gap between germline ends came to 13 bases. Germline V gives CDR1 MGHDK, CDR2 SYGVNS. The CDR3 has 14 amino acids. The CDR3 reads CASSEGTSNAEAFF. The CDR3, as DNA: TGTGCCAGCAGTGAAGGAACTTCTAATGCTGAAGCTTTCTTT. The full variable domain, with the rest looked up from reference TRBV25-1 and TRBJ1-1, is EADIYQTPRYLVIGTGKKITLECSQTMGHDKMYWYQQDPGMELHLIHYSYGVNSTEKGDLSSESTVSRIRTEHFPLTLESARPSHTSQYLCASSEGTSNAEAFFGQGTRLTVV.

This clonotype came up a few times. This sequence joins TRBV6-1 and TRBJ2-3, with 10 bases identical to TRBD1. From germline, CDR1 is MNHNS and CDR2 SASEGT. There are 16 residues in the CDR3. With V trimmed by 6 bases and J by 4 bases, 10 bases remained unmatched. The CDR3 here is CASRNPGQGPSDTQYF. CDR3 nucleotides: TGTGCCAGCAGAAACCCGGGACAGGGGCCCTCAGATACGCAGTATTTT.

The V and J genes are TRBV7-2 and TRBJ2-1; 16 bases are a match to TRBD2. TRBJ2-7 explains the end of the DNA better; the J call may be wrong. The CDR3 covers 19 residues. Germline CDR1 SGHTA, CDR2 FQGNSA. In DNA, the CDR3 is TGTGCCAGCACTAACTCGGCGGGACTAGCGGGAGGGCCTCGAGAGACGCAGTACTTC. As protein: CASTNSAGLAGGPRETQYF.

Comment on this clonotype: This may be a read error, as it is one base from a much larger clone. The chain has TRBV4-3 and TRBJ1-1, with D perhaps matching TRBD1 (6 bases). CDR1 LGHNA and CDR2 YSLEER come from the germline V gene. The CDR3 length is 16 residues. V gave up 3 bases and J gave up 7 bases, with 21 bases separating them. The CDR3 spells CASSHGGRGAASEAFF. The CDR3 DNA reads TGCGCCAGCAGCCACGGCGGACGGGGGGCAGCAAGTGAAGCTTTCTTT.

Worth noting for this clonotype: A read error may account for a junction end that differs from germline. The chain links TRBV27 to TRBJ2-3, with no clear D. The CDR3 extends over 15 amino acids. Germline CDR1 and CDR2: MNHEY and SMNVEV (reference sequence). Written as DNA, the CDR3 is TGTGCCAGCAGTTCATGTAGTGGAGCCACAAATATGCAGTATTTC. It specifies CASSSCSGATNMQYF.

This clonotype is large in the sample. This sequence joins TRBV6-6 and TRBJ2-5, with a weak D call TRBD1 (5 bases). V was trimmed by 4 bases and J by 1 base, leaving 13 bases between them. Germline lookup yields CDR1 MNHNY and CDR2 SVGAGI (reference sequence). This CDR3 is 15 amino acids long. CDR3 protein: CASSWIQGTQETQYF. The CDR3 DNA reads as TGTGCCAGCAGTTGGATTCAGGGTACCCAAGAGACCCAGTACTTC.

The rearrangement uses TRBV10-2 and TRBJ2-3; possibly TRBD2 for D (7 bases). The closer fit of TRBJ2-7 to the DNA end suggests the J call may be wrong. The germline CDR1 and CDR2 sequences are WSHSY and SAAADI. The CDR3 extends over 14 amino acids. The CDR3 sequence is CASRGAGANNTQYF. CDR3 nucleotide sequence: TGCGCCAGCAGGGGGGCGGGAGCCAACAACACGCAGTACTTC.

This clonotype rates as medium-sized. V is TRBV6-2 or TRBV6-3 and J is TRBJ1-2, with a tentative D call TRBD1 (6 bases). V shed 0 bases and J shed 4 bases, with 12 bases lying between them. The CDR3 totals 15 residues. Germline V gene lookup returns CDR1 MNHEY and CDR2 SVGEGT. CDR3: CASSYSRTESYGYTF. As DNA, the CDR3 is TGTGCCAGCAGTTACTCGCGGACAGAGAGCTATGGCTACACCTTC.

This clonotype appeared a few times. This may stem from a read error, because a much larger clone lies one nucleotide away. This sequence joins TRBV10-2 and TRBJ2-4, with 9 bases aligning to TRBD1. Germline assignment: CDR1 WSHSY and CDR2 SAAADI. The trim removed 4 bases at V and 13 bases at J, leaving 11 bases unmatched. This CDR3 spans 14 amino acids. CDR3 amino acids: CASSAQGAHNEQYF. In nucleotides, the CDR3 is TGCGCCAGCAGTGCACAGGGGGCCCACAATGAGCAGTACTTC.